The 23 T cell receptor beta chains reported below all come from one sample, sequenced in a study of blood T cell repertoires in COVID-19. Assay used: immunoSEQ multiplex PCR; TCRdb lists only in-frame clones, some missing. The data show some 250,000 clones, roughly nine tenths seen once. The sample was peripheral blood. These receptors were obtained from a man aged 60 to 69 with acute or convalescent COVID-19.

The V and J genes are TRBV7-2 and TRBJ2-1; maybe TRBD2 (6 bases). V was pared by 4 bases and J by 7 bases, with 14 bases between. Germline values: CDR1 SGHTA, CDR2 FQGNSA. CDR3 length: 14 residues. The CDR3: CASSSRRGTNEQFF. CDR3 nucleotide sequence: TGTGCCAGCAGCTCCCGACGGGGGACTAATGAGCAGTTCTTC. Filled out from reference TRBV7-2 and TRBJ2-1, the complete variable domain reads GAGVSQSPSNKVTEKGKDVELRCDPISGHTALYWYRQSLGQGLEFLIYFQGNSAPDKSGLPSDRFSAERTGGSVSTLTIQRTQQEDSAVYLCASSSRRGTNEQFFGPGTRLTVL.

The genes are TRBV7-2 and TRBJ2-1, with 7 bases fitting TRBD2. V was pared by 1 base and J by 0 bases, with 0 bases of the junction left unmatched. Per germline, CDR1 SGHTA and CDR2 FQGNSA. This CDR3 spans 15 amino acids. Here the CDR3 reads CASSLGTSSYNEQFF. CDR3 coding DNA: TGTGCCAGCAGCTTAGGGACTAGCTCCTACAATGAGCAGTTCTTC.

This clone occurred once. The rearrangement links TRBV27 to TRBJ1-2, with unresolved D. V lost 3 bases, J lost 1 base, and 6 bases lay in between. Germline assignment: CDR1 MNHEY and CDR2 SMNVEV (reference sequence). The CDR3 has 13 residues. CDR3 protein: CASSFGVNYGYTF. The CDR3 bases are TGTGCCAGCAGTTTTGGAGTTAACTATGGCTACACCTTC.

V and J are TRBV9 and TRBJ2-1; 8 bases are a match to TRBD2. The germline CDR1 and CDR2 sequences are SGDLS and YYNGEE. This CDR3 is built from 15 residues. Trimming took 4 bases from V and 8 from J; bases not matched to a gene: 11. The CDR3 region is CASSRRAGEGDEQFF. Here the CDR3 DNA reads TGTGCCAGCAGCCGACGAGCGGGAGAGGGCGATGAGCAGTTCTTC.

This clone was counted a single time. The genes are TRBV28 and TRBJ2-7; D call uncertain. CDR1 and CDR2 (germline): MDHEN, SYDVKM. V lost 5 bases and J lost 3, with 2 bases in between. The CDR3 contains 10 residues. As DNA, the CDR3 is TGTGCCAGCAGTCTCTACGAGCAGTACTTC. Translated: CASSLYEQYF.

As concerns this clone: Different DNA sequences within this sample yield the same CDR3. The chain links TRBV28 to TRBJ1-5; D call uncertain. There are 14 residues in the CDR3. With 7 bases removed from V and 7 bases from J, the gap between germline ends came to 17 bases. Germline CDR1 and CDR2: MDHEN and SYDVKM. DNA for the CDR3: TGTGCCAGCACCCCTGGCAGGTCGAACCAGCCCCAGCATTTT. Amino acid sequence: CASTPGRSNQPQHF.

The V and J genes are TRBV7-9 and TRBJ2-1; TRBD2 matches at 7 bases. Germline CDR1 is SEHNR and CDR2 is FQNEAQ (reference sequence). V was pared by 0 bases and J by 8 bases, with 7 bases of the junction left unmatched. The CDR3 is made up of 15 amino acids. The CDR3 nucleotides are TGTGCCAGCAGCTTAGCGGTTCGGGGGGAGCATGAGCAGTTCTTC. Encoded protein: CASSLAVRGEHEQFF.

The chain links TRBV30 to TRBJ2-5; 11 bases agree with TRBD2. Trimming cost V 2 bases and J 2 bases; bases outside gene matches: 7. Germline assignment: CDR1 GTSNPN and CDR2 SVGIG (reference sequence). The CDR3 length is 16 residues. The DNA of the CDR3 is TGTGCCTGGAGTAAAATAGCGGGAGGGCCTCAAGAGACCCAGTACTTC. Its translation: CAWSKIAGGPQETQYF.

The chain employs TRBV6-4 and TRBJ2-2; 9 nucleotides line up with TRBD1. This CDR3 contains 15 residues. Germline V gene data show CDR1 as MRHNA and CDR2 as SNTAGT. Trimming cost V 0 bases and J 7 bases; bases outside gene matches: 3. This CDR3 reads CASSDSTGGIGELFF. CDR3 DNA: TGTGCCAGCAGTGACTCGACAGGGGGAATCGGGGAGCTGTTTTTT.

On this clone itself: At one end the junction does not follow the germline gene, possibly because of a read error. The rearrangement uses TRBV7-7 and TRBJ2-5; 12 bases align to TRBD2. The CDR3 has 18 residues. The germline V gene has CDR1 SSHAT and CDR2 FNYEAQ (reference sequence). CDR3 sequence: CASSQGSPTSGRKETQYF. The CDR3 region has the DNA TGTGCTAGCAGCCAAGGTAGCCCGACTAGCGGGAGAAAAGAGACCCAGTACTTC.

The chain uses TRBV7-8 and TRBJ1-1, with no clear D. Trimming shortened V by 4 bases and J by 2 bases, and 17 bases separated the two germline ends. The germline V gene encodes CDR1 SGHVS and CDR2 FQNEAQ. This CDR3 has 16 residues. The CDR3 nucleotides read TGTGCCAGCAGCTCCCCGCGGGGAGAAGCAAACACTGAAGCTTTCTTT. As protein: CASSSPRGEANTEAFF.

This clone was detected only a few times. The chain combines TRBV4-2 with TRBJ1-2, with D possibly being TRBD1 (6 bases). Germline CDR1 LGHNA, CDR2 YNFKEQ. Trimming cost V 0 bases and J 5 bases, with 19 bases left between them. CDR3 size: 17 residues. CDR3 sequence: CASSQEKYPGTRYGYTF. The CDR3 DNA reads as TGTGCCAGCAGCCAAGAAAAGTATCCCGGGACACGATATGGCTACACCTTC.

The chain couples TRBV2 to TRBJ2-7; 11 nucleotides line up with TRBD2. V was clipped by 3 bases and J by 6 bases; unmatched bases: 7. Germline-derived CDR1 and CDR2 are SNHLY and FYNNEI. This CDR3 comprises 15 residues. This CDR3 reads CASSDSLAGGLEQYF. The DNA for the CDR3 is TGTGCCAGCAGTGATTCCCTAGCGGGAGGCCTCGAGCAGTACTTC. The variable domain in full, with the rest retrieved from reference TRBV2 and TRBJ2-7, is EPEVTQTPSHQVTQMGQEVILRCVPISNHLYFYWYRQILGQKVEFLVSFYNNEISEKSEIFDDQFSVERPDGSNFTLKIRSTKLEDSAMYFCASSDSLAGGLEQYFGPGTRLTVT.

This clone was seen a few times. The J gene is TRBJ2-2, the V gene TRBV11-3, with TRBD2 as a possible D gene (6 bases). V dropped 4 bases and J dropped 7 bases, with 10 bases sitting between them. Germline-derived CDR1 and CDR2 are SGHNT and YENEEA. The CDR3 spans 13 residues. CDR3 loop: CASSSARGGELFF. The CDR3 DNA reads as TGTGCCAGCAGCTCAGCGCGGGGCGGGGAGCTGTTTTTT. The full variable domain, completed using reference TRBV11-3 and TRBJ2-2, is EAGVVQSPRYKIIEKKQPVAFWCNPISGHNTLYWYLQNLGQGPELLIRYENEEAVDDSQLPKDRFSAERLKGVDSTLKIQPAELGDSAVYLCASSSARGGELFFGEGSRLTVL.

A few counts support this clone. The V gene is TRBV5-4, the J gene TRBJ2-5; D is unresolved. V dropped 0 bases and J dropped 2 bases, with 14 bases sitting between them. Germline CDR1 and CDR2: SGHNT and YYREEE (reference sequence). This CDR3 is built from 16 residues. This CDR3 reads CASSLDRPSKQETQYF. As DNA, the CDR3 is TGTGCCAGCAGCTTGGACAGACCCTCGAAACAAGAGACCCAGTACTTC.

The chain uses TRBV29-1 and TRBJ2-5; possibly TRBD2 for D (5 bases). The CDR3 is made up of 12 amino acids. V dropped 2 bases and J dropped 5 bases, with 9 bases sitting between them. Germline V lookup: CDR1 SQVTM, CDR2 ANQGSEA. CDR3 DNA sequence: TGCAGCGTTGAAAGGCGGAGGGAGACCCAGTACTTC. It codes for CSVERRRETQYF.

The genes are TRBV11-2 and TRBJ2-3, with D unresolved. Between the trimmed V and J ends, which lost 4 bases and 4 bases, there was a span of 15 bases. Germline CDR1 SGHAT, CDR2 FQNNGV. The CDR3 runs 15 residues. CDR3 DNA: TGTGCCAGCAGCTCCCTACTCTCGCAAGCAGATACGCAGTATTTT. It yields the protein CASSSLLSQADTQYF.

This chain joins TRBV5-6 and TRBJ2-1, with 7 bases aligning to TRBD2. The CDR3 runs to 17 residues. V lost 0 bases and J lost 6; bases outside the gene matches: 12. The V gene's germline CDR1 is SGHDT and CDR2 YYEEEE. CDR3 residues: CASSLGVLGRALNEQFF. The CDR3 nucleotides are TGTGCCAGCAGCTTGGGGGTCCTGGGGAGGGCCCTCAATGAGCAGTTCTTC. Full variable domain (missing parts from reference TRBV5-6 and TRBJ2-1): DAGVTQSPTHLIKTRGQQVTLRCSPKSGHDTVSWYQQALGQGPQFIFQYYEEEERQRGNFPDRFSGHQFPNYSSELNVNALLLGDSALYLCASSLGVLGRALNEQFFGPGTRLTVL.

This clone was counted a single time. This chain connects TRBV10-3 to TRBJ1-1; D might be TRBD1 (6 bases). Trimming cost V 6 bases and J 4 bases, with 18 bases left between them. Per the germline V gene, CDR1 is ENHRY and CDR2 is SYGVKD. This CDR3 has 15 amino acids. In nucleotides, the CDR3 is TGTGCCATCAGGACCACCACAGGGAGGGGCACTGAAGCTTTCTTT. It specifies CAIRTTTGRGTEAFF.

The chain has TRBV24-1 and TRBJ2-3; 8 bases are a match to TRBD1. This CDR3 contains 15 residues. Germline CDR1 reads KGHDR; CDR2 reads SFDVKD. V gave up 4 bases and J gave up 3 bases; unmatched junction bases: 5. The CDR3 sequence is CATSEWTGLTDTQYF. CDR3 coding DNA: TGTGCCACCAGTGAATGGACAGGGTTGACAGATACGCAGTATTTT.

In this sample, this clone turned up once. V gene TRBV4-3 combines with J gene TRBJ1-1; a weak D match, TRBD1 (5 bases). From germline, CDR1 is LGHNA and CDR2 YSLEER. V was trimmed by 1 base and J by 4 bases, leaving 16 bases between them. The CDR3 spans 16 residues. CDR3 region: CASSQAGAMGGTEAFF. DNA for the CDR3: TGCGCCAGCAGCCAAGCGGGAGCCATGGGGGGCACTGAAGCTTTCTTT.

The chain employs TRBV2 and TRBJ1-1, with a weak D call TRBD1 (5 bases). The V and J ends lost 4 bases and 2 bases respectively, with 14 bases between them. The V gene's germline CDR1 is SNHLY and CDR2 FYNNEI. CDR3 length: 15 residues. The CDR3 DNA reads TGTGCCAGCAGTGGGGAGGCAGGGCACAACACTGAAGCTTTCTTT. This sequence encodes CASSGEAGHNTEAFF. The entire variable domain, with the rest obtained from reference TRBV2 and TRBJ1-1, is as follows: EPEVTQTPSHQVTQMGQEVILRCVPISNHLYFYWYRQILGQKVEFLVSFYNNEISEKSEIFDDQFSVERPDGSNFTLKIRSTKLEDSAMYFCASSGEAGHNTEAFFGQGTRLTVV.

There are a few counts of this clone. The chain combines TRBV9 with TRBJ1-4; D is unclear. The CDR3 loop spans 12 amino acids. Looked up from germline, CDR1 is SGDLS and CDR2 is YYNGEE. Trimming took off 3 bases at V and 7 bases at J, with 7 bases between the two ends. The chain's CDR3 is CASSGVGEKLFF. The CDR3 DNA follows: TGTGCCAGCAGCGGTGTCGGTGAAAAACTGTTTTTT.